The next 17 T cell receptor beta chains were all read from a single sample in a study of blood T cell repertoires in COVID-19. TCRdb's table, derived via immunoSEQ multiplex PCR, lists solely in-frame clones and lacks some. The sample shows roughly 380,000 clones, 81% of them seen only once. Sequenced sample: peripheral blood. These receptors all stem from a human donor with acute or convalescent COVID-19. The donor label of this sample is uncertain.

V usage is TRBV6-2 or TRBV6-3 and J usage is TRBJ1-2; no definite D call. Germline CDR1 reads MNHEY; CDR2 reads SVGEGT. The V gene lost 6 bases and the J gene lost 4 bases, with 12 bases spanning the gap. The CDR3 has 13 residues. The CDR3 reads CASSPDGIYGYTF. The CDR3 region has the DNA TGTGCCAGCAGCCCGGACGGGATCTATGGCTACACCTTC.

The chain links TRBV7-9 to TRBJ2-5; maybe TRBD2 (5 bases). The CDR3 runs 13 residues. The V end lost 4 bases, the J end lost 0 bases, and 6 bases lay between the germline ends. Germline lookup yields CDR1 SEHNR and CDR2 FQNEAQ (reference sequence). CDR3 loop: CASSSGNQETQYF. CDR3 bases: TGTGCCAGCAGCTCGGGGAACCAAGAGACCCAGTACTTC. The full variable domain, its missing parts supplied by reference TRBV7-9 and TRBJ2-5, is DTGVSQNPRHKITKRGQNVTFRCDPISEHNRLYWYRQTLGQGPEFLTYFQNEAQLEKSRLLSDRFSAERPKGSFSTLEIQRTEQGDSAMYLCASSSGNQETQYFGPGTRLLVL.

This chain connects TRBV5-1 to TRBJ2-1, with D unclear. The V end was cut by 0 bases, the J end by 10 bases, with 14 bases between. The CDR3 extends over 14 amino acids. Per germline, CDR1 SGHRS and CDR2 YFSETQ. The CDR3 DNA reads TGCGCCAGCAGCTTGGCAAAGGAGTCTTCGGAGCAGTTCTTC. Its protein is CASSLAKESSEQFF.

The chain recombines TRBV18 with TRBJ2-1, with D perhaps matching TRBD2 (7 bases). Between the trimmed V and J ends, which lost 2 bases and 3 bases, there was a span of 11 bases. The germline V gene has CDR1 KGHSH and CDR2 LQKENI. This CDR3 region has 15 residues. CDR3 nucleotides: TGTGCCAGCTCACCAGCGGGGGCTGGCTACAATGAGCAGTTCTTC. This codes for CASSPAGAGYNEQFF. Drawing the rest from reference TRBV18 and TRBJ2-1, the complete variable domain is NAGVMQNPRHLVRRRGQEARLRCSPMKGHSHVYWYRQLPEEGLKFMVYLQKENIIDESGMPKERFSAEFPKEGPSILRIQQVVRGDSAAYFCASSPAGAGYNEQFFGPGTRLTVL.

The chain has TRBV14 and TRBJ1-1; no definite D call. V was pared by 0 bases and J by 5 bases, with 10 bases between. Germline CDR1 and CDR2: SGHDN and FVKESK. This CDR3 spans 14 amino acids. CDR3 in amino acids: CASSQDHGITEAFF. CDR3 DNA: TGTGCCAGCAGCCAAGATCACGGGATTACTGAAGCTTTCTTT.

The genes are TRBV2 and TRBJ1-5, with D perhaps matching TRBD1 (6 bases). Germline CDR1 SNHLY, CDR2 FYNNEI. Trimming removed 4 bases from V and 2 bases from J, with 12 bases in between. The CDR3 totals 15 residues. DNA of the CDR3: TGTGCCAGCAGTGCCAGGGGATGGGGCAATCAGCCCCAGCATTTT. It yields the protein CASSARGWGNQPQHF.

This chain connects TRBV4-1 to TRBJ2-3; 9 positions match TRBD2. CDR1 is MGHRA, CDR2 YSYEKL, per germline. The CDR3 runs 17 residues. With 4 bases clipped from V and 2 bases from J, the junction kept 10 bases outside the gene matches. CDR3 nucleotides: TGCGCCAGCAGCCGGAGGTCGCTAGCGGGAAACACAGATACGCAGTATTTT. This codes for CASSRRSLAGNTDTQYF.

The chain recombines TRBV28 with TRBJ1-6, with D possibly matching TRBD1 (5 bases). The V gene's germline CDR1 is MDHEN and CDR2 SYDVKM. Deletions cut 8 bases from V and 7 bases from J, with 9 bases between. This CDR3 region has 12 residues. CDR3 DNA: TGTGCCAGCGGGGGGGTGAATTCACCCCTCCACTTT. This translates into CASGGVNSPLHF.

The chain uses TRBV29-1 and TRBJ1-1; D might be TRBD1 (6 bases). V was trimmed by 2 bases and J by 2 bases, leaving 12 bases between them. The CDR3 sequence is 14 residues long. In germline, CDR1 is SQVTM, CDR2 ANQGSEA. The CDR3 reads CSVERPGGNTEAFF. In DNA, the CDR3 is TGCAGCGTTGAACGCCCGGGGGGCAACACTGAAGCTTTCTTT.

This rearrangement joins TRBV19 to TRBJ2-2, with TRBD2 matching over 13 bases. Unmatched junction bases numbered 5, after V lost 4 bases and J lost 6 bases. CDR1 and CDR2 (germline): LNHDA, SQIVND (reference sequence). This CDR3 is 16 amino acids long. CDR3 nucleotide sequence: TGTGCCAGTAGTACCGGGACTAGCGGGATATCCGGGGAGCTGTTTTTT. Translating it yields CASSTGTSGISGELFF.

V is TRBV6-2 or TRBV6-3 and J is TRBJ2-7, with D perhaps TRBD1 (6 bases). CDR3 length: 12 amino acids. Germline V gene data show CDR1 as MNHEY and CDR2 as SVGEGT. Trimming stripped 6 bases from V and 3 bases from J, with 9 bases between. This CDR3 is CASSPRGYEQYF. CDR3 in DNA: TGTGCCAGCAGCCCCAGGGGCTACGAGCAGTACTTC.

The chain uses TRBV7-9 and TRBJ2-1; tentative D call: TRBD2 (6 bases). CDR1 and CDR2 (germline): SEHNR, FQNEAQ (reference sequence). The CDR3 sequence is 13 residues long. V dropped 5 bases and J dropped 7 bases, with 12 bases sitting between them. CDR3 region: CASSPGSGNEQFF. In DNA form, the CDR3 reads TGTGCCAGCAGCCCCGGGAGCGGTAATGAGCAGTTCTTC. Using reference TRBV7-9 and TRBJ2-1 for the parts outside the CDR3, the full variable domain is DTGVSQNPRHKITKRGQNVTFRCDPISEHNRLYWYRQTLGQGPEFLTYFQNEAQLEKSRLLSDRFSAERPKGSFSTLEIQRTEQGDSAMYLCASSPGSGNEQFFGPGTRLTVL.

This chain joins TRBV19 and TRBJ2-3; the match to TRBD1 covers 8 bases. CDR3 size: 15 residues. Trimming took 4 bases from V and 3 from J; bases not matched to a gene: 6. CDR1 is LNHDA and CDR2 is SQIVND in the germline V gene (reference sequence). CDR3 bases: TGTGCCAGTAGTACCCCGGGACAGGTTACAGATACGCAGTATTTT. Protein: CASSTPGQVTDTQYF.

This clone was counted a single time. This may come from a read error, since a much larger clone is one base off. This chain joins TRBV6-1 and TRBJ1-6; 11 nucleotides agree with TRBD1. CDR1 is MNHNS and CDR2 is SASEGT in the germline V gene. The CDR3 loop spans 14 amino acids. The CDR3: CASNEGQGASPLHF. CDR3 in DNA: TGTGCCAGCAATGAAGGACAGGGGGCTTCACCCCTCCACTTT.

This clone was counted only a few times. The rearrangement uses TRBV13 and TRBJ2-1; 8 bases are a match to TRBD1. This CDR3 comprises 13 residues. CDR1 is PRHDT and CDR2 is FYEKMQ in the germline V gene (reference sequence). The V and J ends lost 2 bases and 10 bases, in that order; junction bases with no gene match: 4. CDR3 amino acids: CASSLRSGGEQFF. CDR3 bases: TGTGCCAGCAGCTTAAGGTCAGGGGGCGAGCAGTTCTTC.

The chain joins TRBV4-2 to TRBJ1-1; D remains ambiguous. This CDR3 region has 12 residues. Germline CDR1 reads LGHNA; CDR2 reads YNFKEQ. V shed 0 bases and J shed 7 bases, with 6 bases lying between them. In DNA, the CDR3 is TGTGCCAGCAGCCAAGAGTCGGGTGAAGCTTTCTTT. Translation gives CASSQESGEAFF.

This clone was counted between two and nine times. This sequence joins TRBV5-1 and TRBJ2-7; 12 nucleotides line up with TRBD1. Germline V CDR1 and CDR2: SGHRS, YFSETQ. Unmatched junction bases numbered 6, after V lost 4 bases and J lost 7 bases. This CDR3 comprises 14 residues. CDR3 DNA: TGCGCCAGCAGCACGGGACAGGGGGCAGGTGAGCAGTACTTC. This encodes CASSTGQGAGEQYF.